This T cell receptor (beta chain) was identified during a study of OX40 agonist ivuxolimab in advanced cancers. Study-wide findings and caveats: Circulating CD4+ and CD8+ T cells showed clonal expansion by week 6 at 0.1 to 3.0 mg/kg.

Germline CDR1 SGHAT, CDR2 FQNNGV. The V gene lost 4 bases and the J gene lost 0 bases, with 13 bases spanning the gap. The CDR3 is 17 amino acids. The data were produced by immunoSEQ multiplex PCR, yet TCRdb's version contains in-frame clones alone and is incomplete. The data contain 50,000 to 75,000 clones, 65% to 90% of them seen just once; the ten biggest clones take up roughly 0.5%. In the case of this clone: Its antigen is not identified.

Sequencing was performed on CD4+ or CD8+ T cells sorted from blood, taken in a trial of the OX40 agonist ivuxolimab. The V gene is TRBV11-2, the J gene TRBJ2-6; TRBD2 is a possible D gene (6 bases). The sequence was collected from an adult with an advanced solid tumor such as melanoma, head and neck, liver or kidney cancer. The DNA of the CDR3 is TGTGCCAGCAGCTCAGCGGGCTCAAGCTCTGGGGCCAACGTCCTGACTTTC. The encoded protein is CASSSAGSSSGANVLTF.